This T cell receptor beta chain was captured in a study of T-cell reconstitution after alpha-beta-depleted transplantation in children. Overall study results and limits: Most T-cell counts and diversity one year after the transplant came from T cells that were newly produced. Where alpha-beta T cells came from about two months after transplant was reportedly several hundred expanded graft clones. Surviving thymic progenitors and recipient T cells were the source of high TCRbeta diversity at day 60 in some patients.

Trimming removed 5 bases at V and 3 bases at J, with 14 bases between. This CDR3 contains 14 residues. TCRbeta library preparation incorporated unique molecular identifiers. TCRdb reprocessed the PCR reads with MiXCR, giving one entry per CDR3 protein. This table has 500,000 to 750,000 distinct CDR3 sequences, 25% to 30% appearing once. A few counts support this clonotype. Its antigen is undetermined. The sequenced sample was PBMCs, obtained before TCRalphabeta/CD19-depleted stem cell transplant. The chain carries TRBV12-3 or TRBV12-4 and TRBJ2-7, with D hard to call. The TCR comes from a boy less than two years old with Wiskott-Aldrich syndrome, due to receive a stem cell transplant. CDR3 DNA: TGTGCCAGCAGTCCCCACGCAGCCAACTACGAGCAGTACTTC. Translation: CASSPHAANYEQYF.